These 13 T cell receptor beta chains share one sample of origin, sequenced in a study of Ad26.COV2.S vaccination and SARS-CoV-2 variants. Stated treatment: roughly 20 received Ad26.COV2.S at low or high dose, single or two shots; several received placebo; per-sample allocation not given. Vaccine and placebo recipients were sampled on day 63 after the first injection. The protocol was immunoSEQ multiplex PCR, while the TCRdb copy is restricted to in-frame clones and leaves out a portion. In the table there are about 680,000 clones, 89% of which are singletons. This sample comprised peripheral blood, obtained in a trial of Ad26.COV2.S vaccine versus placebo. These receptors all stem from a person aged 18-65 years who received the Ad26.COV2.S COVID-19 vaccine or a placebo.

This chain joins TRBV19 and TRBJ2-1; D remains ambiguous. V shed 3 bases and J shed 2 bases, with 8 bases lying between them. The CDR3 runs 14 residues. The V gene's germline CDR1 is LNHDA and CDR2 SQIVND (reference sequence). The CDR3 DNA sequence: TGTGCCAGTAGTATCAGCCAGGCCTACAATGAGCAGTTCTTC. Translation: CASSISQAYNEQFF.

This chain joins TRBV15 and TRBJ2-7, with no clear D. Germline V gene data show CDR1 as LNHNV and CDR2 as YYDKDF (reference sequence). This CDR3 spans 13 amino acids. Deletions cut 0 bases from V and 6 bases from J, with 9 bases between. In DNA form, the CDR3 reads TGTGCCACCAGCAGAGATCTAGGCGTCGAGCAGTACTTC. Its protein is CATSRDLGVEQYF.

V gene TRBV2 combines with J gene TRBJ2-3, with D perhaps TRBD1 (5 bases). The CDR3 has 16 amino acids. Germline V lookup: CDR1 SNHLY, CDR2 FYNNEI. Trimming took off 3 bases at V and 0 bases at J, with 13 bases between the two ends. CDR3 sequence reads: CASSDRGGTSTDTQYF. CDR3 in DNA: TGTGCCAGCAGTGATAGGGGCGGAACTAGCACAGATACGCAGTATTTT.

To note about this clone: Compared with germline, one end of the junction differs, possibly owing to a read error. This chain uses TRBV7-6 with TRBJ2-3; 9 nucleotides line up with TRBD2. The germline V gene has CDR1 SGHVS and CDR2 FNYEAQ. The CDR3 sequence is 16 residues long. The CDR3 protein is CASSLAGGLALDTQYF. The CDR3 coding sequence is TGTGCCAGCAGCCTAGCTGGGGGACTAGCATTAGATACGCAGTATTTT.

V gene TRBV6-2 or TRBV6-3 combines with J gene TRBJ2-1; 9 bases fit TRBD2. The CDR3 extends over 16 amino acids. The V and J ends lost 5 bases and 7 bases, in that order; junction bases with no gene match: 12. CDR1 MNHEY and CDR2 SVGEGT come from the germline V gene. For the CDR3, the DNA is TGTGCCAGCAGTCGCACCCCCCTAGCGGGGTATAATGAGCAGTTCTTC. Its translation: CASSRTPLAGYNEQFF.

The chain joins TRBV27 to TRBJ2-2, with 9 bases aligning to TRBD1. J gave up 5 bases and V 5 bases, and 3 bases lay outside the gene matches. The CDR3 is 14 residues long. Germline CDR1 and CDR2: MNHEY and SMNVEV (reference sequence). This CDR3 reads CASSLGTGTGELFF. In DNA, the CDR3 is TGTGCCAGCAGTCTCGGGACAGGGACCGGGGAGCTGTTTTTT.

This clone was found once. This chain joins TRBV7-2 and TRBJ2-7, with TRBD1 matching 7 bases. V shed 4 bases, J shed 6 bases, and the junction held 15 bases outside the gene matches. Germline-derived CDR1 and CDR2 are SGHTA and FQGNSA. This CDR3 has 16 residues. The CDR3 sequence: CASSSANRDRILEQYF. Written as DNA, the CDR3 is TGTGCCAGCAGCTCCGCCAACCGGGACAGAATACTCGAGCAGTACTTC.

Worth noting for this clone: Other DNA sequences in this specimen translate into the identical CDR3. The chain links TRBV11-2 to TRBJ2-5; the D is unclear. V lost 1 base and J lost 5, with 5 bases in between. The CDR3 runs 12 residues. Germline V CDR1 and CDR2: SGHAT, FQNNGV. The CDR3 spells CASSLGTETQYF. The CDR3 region has the DNA TGTGCCAGCAGCTTAGGTACGGAGACCCAGTACTTC.

The chain links TRBV6-1 to TRBJ1-5; D not resolved. The germline V gene has CDR1 MNHNS and CDR2 SASEGT. This CDR3 spans 17 amino acids. Trimming took off 0 bases at V and 8 bases at J, with 20 bases between the two ends. CDR3 nucleotides: TGTGCCAGCAGTGAAGCGGCAGGTTCGCAGCCCTGGGAGCCCCAGCATTTT. Residues: CASSEAAGSQPWEPQHF.

As to this clone: Other DNA sequences in this sample translate to the same CDR3. The chain employs TRBV2 and TRBJ2-3; TRBD2 matches 7 bases. CDR1 and CDR2 from the germline V gene are SNHLY and FYNNEI. The CDR3 length is 15 residues. V lost 1 base, J lost 1 base, and 2 bases stayed unmatched. This CDR3 reads CASSEGGGGTDTQYF. CDR3 nucleotide sequence: TGTGCCAGCAGTGAAGGTGGGGGGGGCACAGATACGCAGTATTTT.

V is TRBV21-1 and J is TRBJ1-1. TRBV21-1 is recorded as a pseudogene. CDR3 length equals 12 residues. CDR3 DNA: TGTGCCAGGGCACTAGAAGGCACTGAAGCTTTCTTT. Its protein product is CARALEGTEAFF.

The gene calls are TRBV18 and TRBJ2-5; tentative D call: TRBD2 (6 bases). Germline-derived CDR1 and CDR2 are KGHSH and LQKENI. The CDR3 is 14 amino acids. The V end was cut by 1 base, the J end by 1 base, with 7 bases between. The CDR3 DNA reads TGTGCCAGCTCACCACGGGGGGTCCAAGAGACCCAGTACTTC. Its translation: CASSPRGVQETQYF.

V and J are TRBV10-3 and TRBJ1-5; no firm D call. Trimming took 3 bases from V and 2 from J, leaving 11 bases between them. This CDR3 comprises 15 residues. CDR1 is ENHRY, CDR2 SYGVKD, per germline. Written as DNA, the CDR3 is TGTGCCATCAGTGATGCTGGTGGAGGCAATCAGCCCCAGCATTTT. Translation gives CAISDAGGGNQPQHF.